Shown below are 20 T cell receptor beta chains from a single sample sequenced in a study of blood T cell repertoires in COVID-19. Here immunoSEQ multiplex PCR was the method, and the copy in TCRdb shows in-frame clones only, minus some. This table holds 350,000 to 400,000 clones, about 89% found once. Sequencing was carried out using PBMCs or T cells enriched from blood (not recorded which). The source of these receptors is a man aged 35 to 55 in a cohort exposed to, infected with or recovered from COVID-19 (not recorded which).

The chain combines TRBV2 with TRBJ2-7; 7 positions match TRBD2. Germline CDR1 and CDR2: SNHLY and FYNNEI. The trim removed 2 bases at V and 1 base at J, leaving 5 bases unmatched. The CDR3 length is 15 residues. The CDR3 sequence: CASSEREGSSYEQYF. The CDR3 bases are TGTGCCAGCAGTGAAAGGGAGGGAAGTTCCTACGAGCAGTACTTC.

The genes are TRBV3-1 (or the pseudogene TRBV3-2) and TRBJ1-2, with a tentative D call TRBD1 (5 bases). CDR3 length equals 14 residues. Trimming pared 4 bases from V and 8 bases from J, leaving 17 bases between. CDR1 and CDR2 (germline): LGHDT, YNNKEL (reference sequence). CDR3 DNA: TGTGCCAGCAGCCCGCCCGGTGGGACTCCCGGCTACACCTTC. Translated: CASSPPGGTPGYTF.

The CDR3 reads CASLSGDSGNTIYF. Written as DNA, the CDR3 is TGTGCCAGCCTAAGCGGAGACTCTGGAAACACCATATATTTT. The rearrangement links TRBV6-5 to TRBJ1-3; D is ambiguous. This CDR3 is built from 14 residues. Per the germline V gene, CDR1 is MNHEY and CDR2 is SVGAGI. V gave up 8 bases and J gave up 0 bases, with 11 bases separating them.

On this clone: The DNA is left out, because the CDR3 cannot be placed on it with certainty; the CDR3 is given as TCRdb lists it. This rearrangement joins TRBV21-1 to TRBJ2-1; the table's D call, TRBD2, was not checked against the DNA. TRBV21-1 is tagged as a pseudogene. The CDR3 extends over 19 residues, inclusive of both ends. The CDR3 sequence is CASSKTVVFVLAGGNEQFF.

The chain couples TRBV5-1 to TRBJ1-1; possible D gene TRBD1, 6 bases. CDR1 is SGHRS, CDR2 YFSETQ, per germline. The V gene lost 0 bases and the J gene lost 2 bases, with 8 bases spanning the gap. This CDR3 is 14 amino acids long. CDR3 nucleotide sequence: TGCGCCAGCAGCTTGGGACAGGTTAACACTGAAGCTTTCTTT. This codes for CASSLGQVNTEAFF.

The chain is built from TRBV7-9 and TRBJ2-7; TRBD2 aligns across 7 bases. This CDR3 spans 14 amino acids. V shed 5 bases, J shed 1 base, and the junction held 5 bases outside the gene matches. Germline V gene data show CDR1 as SEHNR and CDR2 as FQNEAQ (reference sequence). The CDR3 region is CASSKGLLSYEQYF. The CDR3 nucleotides read TGTGCCAGCAGCAAGGGACTACTGTCCTACGAGCAGTACTTC.

The genes are TRBV7-9 and TRBJ2-1; TRBD2 aligns across 13 bases. This CDR3 has 17 amino acids. J gave up 6 bases and V 5 bases, and 10 bases lay outside the gene matches. The germline V gene encodes CDR1 SEHNR and CDR2 FQNEAQ (reference sequence). This CDR3 is CASSALTGLAGVNEQFF. For the CDR3, the DNA is TGTGCCAGCAGCGCTCTAACCGGACTAGCGGGAGTCAATGAGCAGTTCTTC.

The chain combines TRBV3-1 (or the pseudogene TRBV3-2) with TRBJ2-1; D is uncertain. The germline V gene encodes CDR1 LGHDT and CDR2 YNNKEL (reference sequence). This CDR3 is 15 amino acids long. V shed 0 bases and J shed 8 bases, with 14 bases lying between them. CDR3 nucleotides: TGTGCCAGCAGCCAAGAAGGAAGGAGTGTCGATGAGCAGTTCTTC. It translates to CASSQEGRSVDEQFF.

This chain joins TRBV11-2 and TRBJ2-7; the D gene is possibly TRBD2 (5 bases). CDR1 is SGHAT, CDR2 FQNNGV, per germline. The V and J ends lost 3 bases and 3 bases respectively, with 12 bases between them. This CDR3 spans 14 amino acids. CDR3 in DNA: TGTGCCAGCAGCTTTGGACTTGACATCTACGAGCAGTACTTC. The encoded protein is CASSFGLDIYEQYF.

The V and J genes are TRBV6-1 and TRBJ1-2; TRBD1 might be the D (6 bases). This CDR3 comprises 14 residues. Germline CDR1 reads MNHNS; CDR2 reads SASEGT. With 7 bases removed from V and 4 bases from J, the gap between germline ends came to 16 bases. CDR3 amino acids: CASTMDSIGYGYTF. As DNA, the CDR3 is TGTGCCAGCACCATGGACAGTATAGGCTATGGCTACACCTTC.

This chain links TRBV10-3 with TRBJ1-5, with TRBD1 as a possible D gene (5 bases). Germline CDR1 and CDR2: ENHRY and SYGVKD. V was shortened by 4 bases and J by 2 bases, with 9 bases between the two germline ends. The length of the CDR3 is 14 residues. The CDR3 nucleotides are TGTGCCATCAGTGCGGGCAGGGGCAATCAGCCCCAGCATTTT. It yields the protein CAISAGRGNQPQHF.

This rearrangement joins TRBV6-5 to TRBJ1-2, with a possible D match to TRBD1 (5 bases). Per the germline V gene, CDR1 is MNHEY and CDR2 is SVGAGI. V was trimmed by 6 bases and J by 2 bases, leaving 10 bases between them. This CDR3 comprises 13 residues. The CDR3 sequence: CASRQDLNYGYTF. The CDR3 nucleotides are TGTGCCAGCAGACAGGACCTAAACTATGGCTACACCTTC.

This clone was seen a few times. The chain has TRBV27 and TRBJ2-7; 10 nucleotides match TRBD2. The germline CDR1 and CDR2 sequences are MNHEY and SMNVEV (reference sequence). The CDR3 spans 16 residues. The J segment lost 2 bases and the V segment lost 5 bases, leaving 9 bases of the junction unmatched. Here the CDR3 reads CASSNSRLAGTYEQYF. In DNA form, the CDR3 reads TGTGCCAGCAGTAACAGTCGACTAGCGGGTACCTACGAGCAGTACTTC.

This chain uses TRBV7-8 with TRBJ2-7; weak D call: TRBD1 (6 bases). From germline, CDR1 is SGHVS and CDR2 FQNEAQ. Trimming cost V 5 bases and J 0 bases, with 14 bases left between them. This CDR3 has 15 amino acids. CDR3: CASSPAPRGSYEQYF. The DNA for the CDR3 is TGTGCCAGCAGCCCAGCCCCCAGGGGCTCCTACGAGCAGTACTTC. Full variable domain (rest looked up from reference TRBV7-8 and TRBJ2-7): GAGVSQSPRYKVAKRGQDVALRCDPISGHVSLFWYQQALGQGPEFLTYFQNEAQLDKSGLPSDRFFAERPEGSVSTLKIQRTQQEDSAVYLCASSPAPRGSYEQYFGPGTRLTVT.

This clone has just one count. The chain joins TRBV19 to TRBJ1-5, with D maybe TRBD1 (5 bases). V was pared by 5 bases and J by 3 bases, with 8 bases between. Germline V gene lookup returns CDR1 LNHDA and CDR2 SQIVND (reference sequence). This CDR3 has 13 amino acids. The CDR3 DNA reads as TGTGCCAGTAGTTCAGGGTTCAATCAGCCCCAGCATTTT. Its translation: CASSSGFNQPQHF.

The CDR3 nucleotides are TGTGCCAGCAGCTTAGGACCCCCCGGGAGAGGGACAGATACGCAGTATTTT. Translating it yields CASSLGPPGRGTDTQYF. This chain uses TRBV7-7 with TRBJ2-3, with TRBD2 as a possible D gene (6 bases). Per the germline V gene, CDR1 is SSHAT and CDR2 is FNYEAQ (reference sequence). Trimming stripped 1 base from V and 3 bases from J, with 17 bases between. This CDR3 has 17 residues. Using reference TRBV7-7 and TRBJ2-3 for the parts outside the CDR3, the full variable domain is GAGVSQSPRYKVTKRGQDVTLRCDPISSHATLYWYQQALGQGPEFLTYFNYEAQPDKSGLPSDRFSAERPEGSISTLTIQRTEQRDSAMYRCASSLGPPGRGTDTQYFGPGTRLTVL.

V is TRBV28 and J is TRBJ2-3; 8 nucleotides align to TRBD1. The CDR3 has 15 residues. Germline CDR1 and CDR2: MDHEN and SYDVKM. The junction had 2 bases not matched to a gene; V was cut back by 2 bases and J by 1 base. Here the CDR3 DNA reads TGTGCCAGCAGTTTACAGGGGGCAGGCACAGATACGCAGTATTTT. Translating it yields CASSLQGAGTDTQYF. The full variable domain, rest sourced from reference TRBV28 and TRBJ2-3, is DVKVTQSSRYLVKRTGEKVFLECVQDMDHENMFWYRQDPGLGLRLIYFSYDVKMKEKGDIPEGYSVSREKKERFSLILESASTNQTSMYLCASSLQGAGTDTQYFGPGTRLTVL.

The gene calls are TRBV24-1 and TRBJ2-3, with D perhaps TRBD2 (6 bases). The V end was cut by 3 bases, the J end by 3 bases, with 9 bases between. Germline V lookup: CDR1 KGHDR, CDR2 SFDVKD. This CDR3 is 14 amino acids long. The CDR3 bases are TGTGCCACCAGTGATCCCGGGGGAACAGATACGCAGTATTTT. This translates into CATSDPGGTDTQYF.

The chain couples TRBV5-6 to TRBJ2-7; TRBD1 matches at 10 bases. Trimming took 0 bases from V and 3 from J; bases not matched to a gene: 3. The CDR3 loop spans 15 amino acids. Germline-derived CDR1 and CDR2 are SGHDT and YYEEEE. Here the CDR3 DNA reads TGTGCCAGCAGCTTGGAAGGGACAGGGGACTACGAGCAGTACTTC. It codes for CASSLEGTGDYEQYF.

The chain employs TRBV6-6 and TRBJ2-1; possible D gene TRBD1, 5 bases. The length of the CDR3 is 14 residues. The germline CDR1 and CDR2 sequences are MNHNY and SVGAGI (reference sequence). Trimming took off 2 bases at V and 5 bases at J, with 10 bases between the two ends. CDR3 nucleotides: TGTGCCAGCAGTTACGTTCAGGGAAACAATGAGCAGTTCTTC. Translating gives CASSYVQGNNEQFF.